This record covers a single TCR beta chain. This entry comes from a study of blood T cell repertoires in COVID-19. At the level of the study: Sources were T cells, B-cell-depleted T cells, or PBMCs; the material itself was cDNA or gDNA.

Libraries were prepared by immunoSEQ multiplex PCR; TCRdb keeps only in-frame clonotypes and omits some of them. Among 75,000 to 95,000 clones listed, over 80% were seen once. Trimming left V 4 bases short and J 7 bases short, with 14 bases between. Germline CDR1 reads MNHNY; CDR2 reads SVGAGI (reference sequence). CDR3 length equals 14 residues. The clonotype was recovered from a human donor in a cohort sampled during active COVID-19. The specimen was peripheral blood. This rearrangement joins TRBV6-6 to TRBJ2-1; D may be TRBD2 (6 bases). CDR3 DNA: TGTGCCAGCAGTTCCCCGCTAGCGAGAAATGAGCAGTTCTTC. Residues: CASSSPLARNEQFF.